The rows below give T cell receptor beta chains drawn from one sample of a study of beta chain features in type 1 diabetes. Sequenced by immunoSEQ multiplex PCR; TCRdb stores in-frame clones only, minus some. Of over 350,000 clones in the sample, about 15% were seen once. Sequencing was done on a sample of naive CD4+ T cells from blood. These receptors were collected from a woman between 18 and 30 years old in good health. CDR3s include the opening cysteine and the closing phenylalanine or tryptophan. Fields, in order: J gene, V gene, D gene, CDR3 length, CDR3 protein. The D gene is left open where the match is weak.

j_call: TRBJ1-1
v_call: TRBV27
d_call: TRBD1
cdr3_length: 17
cdr3_aa: CASSSDRAYKRNTEAFF

j_call: TRBJ1-4
v_call: TRBV29-1
d_call: NA
cdr3_length: 14
cdr3_aa: CSVLFSGEYEKLFF

j_call: TRBJ2-1
v_call: TRBV4-1
d_call: NA
cdr3_length: 13
cdr3_aa: CASSQDRGVEQFF

j_call: TRBJ2-7
v_call: TRBV5-4
d_call: NA
cdr3_length: 14
cdr3_aa: CASSFHGGSYEQYF

j_call: TRBJ2-1
v_call: TRBV7-9
d_call: TRBD2
cdr3_length: 16
cdr3_aa: CASSLAGLVLVNEQFF

j_call: TRBJ2-7
v_call: TRBV4-3
d_call: TRBD1
cdr3_length: 14
cdr3_aa: CASSQRQGAYEQYF

j_call: TRBJ2-7
v_call: TRBV4-1
d_call: NA
cdr3_length: 15
cdr3_aa: CASSPLERGTYEQYF

j_call: TRBJ2-3
v_call: TRBV2
d_call: NA
cdr3_length: 15
cdr3_aa: CASRSSWYRTDTQYF

j_call: TRBJ2-7
v_call: TRBV6-6
d_call: TRBD1
cdr3_length: 14
cdr3_aa: CASSSGTGSYEQYF

j_call: TRBJ2-1
v_call: TRBV27
d_call: TRBD2
cdr3_length: 16
cdr3_aa: CASSPRTSGAYNEQFF

j_call: TRBJ1-5
v_call: TRBV30
d_call: TRBD1
cdr3_length: 14
cdr3_aa: CAWSVQTGVQPQHF

j_call: TRBJ2-1
v_call: TRBV4-2
d_call: TRBD2
cdr3_length: 19
cdr3_aa: CASSQGFASGSVSYNEQFF

j_call: TRBJ1-1
v_call: TRBV7-9
d_call: NA
cdr3_length: 13
cdr3_aa: CASSYEVNTEAFF

j_call: TRBJ2-3
v_call: TRBV11-2
d_call: TRBD2
cdr3_length: 13
cdr3_aa: CASAPAGGPTQYF

j_call: TRBJ2-1
v_call: TRBV25-1
d_call: TRBD2
cdr3_length: 16
cdr3_aa: CASSAVAGSPYNEQFF

j_call: TRBJ1-5
v_call: TRBV5-1
d_call: NA
cdr3_length: 13
cdr3_aa: CASSLGGDQPQHF

j_call: TRBJ2-1
v_call: TRBV29-1
d_call: TRBD1
cdr3_length: 14
cdr3_aa: CSVEWDRGSYEQFF

j_call: TRBJ1-2
v_call: TRBV6-5
d_call: NA
cdr3_length: 16
cdr3_aa: CASSYYPVVTDYGYTF

j_call: TRBJ2-7
v_call: TRBV29-1
d_call: TRBD2
cdr3_length: 14
cdr3_aa: CSTRRLAGPYEQYF

j_call: TRBJ2-7
v_call: TRBV19
d_call: TRBD1
cdr3_length: 13
cdr3_aa: CASSTAGGNEQYF

j_call: TRBJ1-2
v_call: TRBV27
d_call: TRBD1
cdr3_length: 15
cdr3_aa: CASSADRGRTYGYTF

j_call: TRBJ2-1
v_call: TRBV7-2
d_call: TRBD2
cdr3_length: 14
cdr3_aa: CASSPRLANNEQFF

j_call: TRBJ1-1
v_call: TRBV4-2
d_call: NA
cdr3_length: 14
cdr3_aa: CASSQEEVRAEAFF

j_call: TRBJ2-3
v_call: TRBV5-1
d_call: TRBD1
cdr3_length: 14
cdr3_aa: CASSPDRATDTQYF

j_call: TRBJ2-7
v_call: TRBV29-1
d_call: NA
cdr3_length: 13
cdr3_aa: CSVEDWLTYEQYF

j_call: TRBJ2-7
v_call: TRBV7-3
d_call: TRBD1
cdr3_length: 15
cdr3_aa: CASSLGAGGFYEQYF

j_call: TRBJ1-5
v_call: TRBV19
d_call: NA
cdr3_length: 14
cdr3_aa: CASSTDLGNQPQHF

j_call: TRBJ2-5
v_call: TRBV6-5
d_call: TRBD1
cdr3_length: 15
cdr3_aa: CASSLSGTGRETQYF

j_call: TRBJ2-2
v_call: TRBV30
d_call: TRBD1
cdr3_length: 13
cdr3_aa: CAWRHRGTGELFF

j_call: TRBJ2-5
v_call: TRBV30
d_call: TRBD2
cdr3_length: 14
cdr3_aa: CARGGTLNTETQYF

j_call: TRBJ1-2
v_call: TRBV6-5
d_call: NA
cdr3_length: 15
cdr3_aa: CASSRPPQGYYGYTF

j_call: TRBJ2-1
v_call: TRBV5-1
d_call: TRBD2
cdr3_length: 16
cdr3_aa: CASSPGLAGVDNEQFF

j_call: TRBJ1-1
v_call: TRBV6-1
d_call: TRBD1
cdr3_length: 14
cdr3_aa: CASSLGQLNTEAFF

j_call: TRBJ2-7
v_call: TRBV9
d_call: TRBD2
cdr3_length: 16
cdr3_aa: CASSVAVAGPSYEQYF

j_call: TRBJ2-7
v_call: TRBV28
d_call: TRBD1
cdr3_length: 16
cdr3_aa: CASSLFGTGSSYEQYF

j_call: TRBJ2-7
v_call: TRBV28
d_call: TRBD1
cdr3_length: 15
cdr3_aa: CASSSGQGSSYEQYF

j_call: TRBJ1-1
v_call: TRBV29-1
d_call: NA
cdr3_length: 12
cdr3_aa: CSVASGNNEAFF

j_call: TRBJ2-3
v_call: TRBV28
d_call: TRBD1
cdr3_length: 16
cdr3_aa: CASSLTGGAVTDTQYF

j_call: TRBJ1-2
v_call: TRBV30
d_call: TRBD1
cdr3_length: 15
cdr3_aa: CAWSFFGGGFDGYTF

j_call: TRBJ1-1
v_call: TRBV2
d_call: NA
cdr3_length: 13
cdr3_aa: CASLGGGGTEAFF

j_call: TRBJ2-1
v_call: TRBV29-1
d_call: TRBD2
cdr3_length: 14
cdr3_aa: CSVGLAGGYNEQFF

j_call: TRBJ2-1
v_call: TRBV2
d_call: TRBD2
cdr3_length: 15
cdr3_aa: CASSFSGRGYNEQFF

j_call: TRBJ2-3
v_call: TRBV25-1
d_call: NA
cdr3_length: 15
cdr3_aa: CASSEGSLSTDTQYF

j_call: TRBJ2-1
v_call: TRBV28
d_call: TRBD1
cdr3_length: 16
cdr3_aa: CASSASGTGTYNEQFF

j_call: TRBJ2-1
v_call: TRBV4-2
d_call: TRBD2
cdr3_length: 16
cdr3_aa: CASSSTPGLAGNEQFF

j_call: TRBJ1-1
v_call: TRBV2
d_call: NA
cdr3_length: 14
cdr3_aa: CASSPRVGNTEAFF

j_call: TRBJ2-1
v_call: TRBV28
d_call: TRBD2
cdr3_length: 16
cdr3_aa: CASSLPSAGGSNEQFF

j_call: TRBJ2-7
v_call: TRBV18
d_call: TRBD2
cdr3_length: 15
cdr3_aa: CASSPRGSGSDEQYF

j_call: TRBJ1-3
v_call: TRBV30
d_call: TRBD1
cdr3_length: 17
cdr3_aa: CACILGQGASSGNTIYF

j_call: TRBJ1-5
v_call: TRBV6-6
d_call: NA
cdr3_length: 13
cdr3_aa: CASSRDINQPQHF

j_call: TRBJ2-2
v_call: TRBV21-1
d_call: NA
cdr3_length: 16
cdr3_aa: CASSPDRVLITGELFF

j_call: TRBJ2-7
v_call: TRBV2
d_call: NA
cdr3_length: 13
cdr3_aa: CASRVEAAYEQYF

j_call: TRBJ2-1
v_call: TRBV18
d_call: TRBD2
cdr3_length: 17
cdr3_aa: CASSPIGTSGRYNEQFF

j_call: TRBJ2-1
v_call: TRBV10-3
d_call: TRBD2
cdr3_length: 14
cdr3_aa: CAISIGTSGNEQFF

j_call: TRBJ1-2
v_call: TRBV28
d_call: NA
cdr3_length: 11
cdr3_aa: CASATSYGYTF

j_call: TRBJ2-5
v_call: TRBV28
d_call: TRBD2
cdr3_length: 13
cdr3_aa: CASRRLAVETQYF

j_call: TRBJ2-3
v_call: TRBV9
d_call: TRBD2
cdr3_length: 16
cdr3_aa: CASSVAGGQNTDTQYF

j_call: TRBJ2-7
v_call: TRBV25-1
d_call: NA
cdr3_length: 15
cdr3_aa: CASSDLRGSSYEQYF

j_call: TRBJ2-7
v_call: TRBV30
d_call: NA
cdr3_length: 11
cdr3_aa: CAWSQTYEQYF

j_call: TRBJ2-6
v_call: TRBV5-4
d_call: NA
cdr3_length: 15
cdr3_aa: CASSLALPGANVLTF